Each of the 21 T cell receptor beta chains below was sequenced from the same sample in a study of blood T cell repertoires in COVID-19. Sequencing used immunoSEQ multiplex PCR; TCRdb keeps in-frame clones, though not all of them. The sample shows around 430,000 clones, around 87% of them seen only once. What was sequenced was PBMCs or T cells enriched from blood (not recorded which). These receptors originate from a woman in her forties or fifties who had recovered from COVID-19.

The gene calls are TRBV5-1 and TRBJ2-1; 7 bases align to TRBD2. The junction had 1 base not matched to a gene; V was cut back by 3 bases and J by 1 base. The CDR3 totals 14 residues. Germline CDR1 is SGHRS and CDR2 is YFSETQ. CDR3 bases: TGCGCCAGCAGCTCGGGGGGATCCTACAATGAGCAGTTCTTC. Translated: CASSSGGSYNEQFF.

This clone appeared a single time. J is TRBJ2-7 and V is TRBV14; weak D call: TRBD1 (5 bases). Germline lookup yields CDR1 SGHDN and CDR2 FVKESK. Trimming pared 5 bases from V and 2 bases from J, leaving 16 bases between. The CDR3 is 15 amino acids. The CDR3 DNA reads TGTGCCAGCAGCTTTTCCGTGGAGACAGCCTACGAGCAGTACTTC. Its translation is CASSFSVETAYEQYF.

The table lists this clone with a count of one. This chain joins TRBV5-8 and TRBJ1-2; a possible D gene is TRBD1 (6 bases). V was cut by 3 bases and J by 8 bases, with 20 bases left in between. The CDR3 contains 15 residues. The V gene's germline CDR1 is SGHTS and CDR2 YDEGEE. CDR3 loop: CASSWDPDRQRGYTF. The CDR3 region has the DNA TGTGCCAGCAGCTGGGACCCCGACAGGCAAAGGGGCTACACCTTC.

The chain links TRBV7-9 to TRBJ1-2; D unresolved. Germline V gene lookup returns CDR1 SEHNR and CDR2 FQNEAQ (reference sequence). V was pared by 5 bases and J by 4 bases, with 14 bases between. This CDR3 contains 14 residues. The CDR3 DNA sequence: TGTGCCAGCAGCCCTACAGCCTGGATCTATGGCTACACCTTC. Its translation: CASSPTAWIYGYTF.

CDR3 coding DNA: TGTGCCAGCTTGTACGGGGGCTCCTACGAGCAGTACTTC. Its protein is CASLYGGSYEQYF. This sequence joins TRBV7-9 and TRBJ2-7, with D tentatively TRBD2 (6 bases). This CDR3 is built from 13 residues. V was pared by 8 bases and J by 0 bases, with 11 bases between. Germline CDR1 and CDR2: SEHNR and FQNEAQ (reference sequence).

This clone appeared a single time. V and J are TRBV29-1 and TRBJ2-7, with D possibly matching TRBD2 (6 bases). Per the germline V gene, CDR1 is SQVTM and CDR2 is ANQGSEA. Trimming removed 7 bases at V and 3 bases at J, with 16 bases between. The CDR3 spans 13 residues. CDR3 sequence (DNA): TGCAGCGCCGGGGCTGGGGGAGGCTACGAGCAGTACTTC. Amino acids: CSAGAGGGYEQYF.

The chain is built from TRBV3-1 (or the pseudogene TRBV3-2) and TRBJ1-6; 9 bases are a match to TRBD1. This CDR3 has 15 amino acids. Looked up from germline, CDR1 is LGHDT and CDR2 is YNNKEL (reference sequence). Trimming cost V 4 bases and J 8 bases; bases outside gene matches: 6. The CDR3: CASSPYRTGDSPLHF. Here the CDR3 DNA reads TGTGCCAGCAGCCCCTATCGGACAGGGGATTCACCCCTCCACTTT.

The CDR3 sequence: CSAQGGQKLFF. DNA for the CDR3: TGCAGTGCACAGGGGGGACAAAAACTGTTTTTT. This rearrangement joins TRBV20-1 to TRBJ1-4; 8 bases are shared with TRBD1. The ends lost 6 bases at V and 9 bases at J; junction bases unmatched: 3. The CDR3 sequence is 11 residues long. Germline V gene lookup returns CDR1 DFQATT and CDR2 SNEGSKA (reference sequence).

The chain employs TRBV5-5 and TRBJ1-4; D call uncertain. The V end lost 0 bases, the J end lost 0 bases, and 9 bases lay between the germline ends. The length of the CDR3 is 16 residues. The germline V gene encodes CDR1 SGHKS and CDR2 YYEKEE (reference sequence). The CDR3 is CASSLGHAATNEKLFF. The CDR3 DNA sequence: TGTGCCAGCAGCTTGGGACACGCCGCAACTAATGAAAAACTGTTTTTT.

A single count supports this clone. This chain uses TRBV18 with TRBJ2-5, with 10 positions matching TRBD2. The CDR3 extends over 15 amino acids. V lost 4 bases to trimming and J lost 1 base; unmatched junction nucleotides: 3. Germline-derived CDR1 and CDR2 are KGHSH and LQKENI. CDR3 nucleotides: TGTGCCAGCTCACGGATAGCGGGGGGCCAAGAGACCCAGTACTTC. Its protein product is CASSRIAGGQETQYF.

V is TRBV12-3 or TRBV12-4 and J is TRBJ1-1; D is possibly TRBD1 (5 bases). V was clipped by 6 bases and J by 5 bases, with 13 bases between them. The length of the CDR3 is 13 residues. In DNA form, the CDR3 reads TGTGCCAGCAGCGAACGGGAGGGGACTGAAGCTTTCTTT. Protein sequence: CASSEREGTEAFF.

This chain links TRBV4-1 with TRBJ2-3, with 8 bases aligning to TRBD1. Germline CDR1 reads MGHRA; CDR2 reads YSYEKL. V shed 2 bases, J shed 4 bases, and the junction held 8 bases outside the gene matches. CDR3 length equals 16 residues. The CDR3 DNA sequence: TGCGCCAGCAGCCAAACCCGAGGACAGGGCGCAGATACGCAGTATTTT. Translation gives CASSQTRGQGADTQYF.

The J gene is TRBJ1-2, the V gene TRBV28; a possible D gene is TRBD1 (5 bases). CDR1 is MDHEN, CDR2 SYDVKM, per germline. The CDR3 totals 13 residues. The V and J ends lost 6 bases and 5 bases respectively, with 13 bases between them. CDR3 DNA: TGTGCCAGCAGAGCAACAGGTTCATATGGCTACACCTTC. This encodes CASRATGSYGYTF.

The chain combines TRBV7-2 with TRBJ2-5, with 11 bases that match TRBD2. Germline CDR1 SGHTA, CDR2 FQGNSA. With V trimmed by 2 bases and J by 3 bases, 5 bases remained unmatched. The length of the CDR3 is 16 residues. CDR3 nucleotide sequence: TGTGCCAGCAGCTTACTGCCGGGACTAGCGGAAGAGACCCAGTACTTC. Translation gives CASSLLPGLAEETQYF.

CDR3 sequence: CASSYRDRGHSYEQYF. For the CDR3, the DNA is TGTGCCAGCAGTTACAGGGACAGGGGCCATTCCTACGAGCAGTACTTC. V usage is TRBV6-2 or TRBV6-3 and J usage is TRBJ2-7; 10 nucleotides agree with TRBD1. The CDR3 loop spans 16 amino acids. Germline V lookup: CDR1 MNHEY, CDR2 SVGEGT. With V trimmed by 2 bases and J by 1 base, 5 bases remained unmatched.

The chain links TRBV15 to TRBJ1-2; possible D gene TRBD1, 6 bases. V lost 9 bases, J lost 8 bases, and 13 bases lay in between. Germline values: CDR1 LNHNV, CDR2 YYDKDF (reference sequence). The CDR3 runs to 11 residues. The CDR3 here is CATSPGEGYTF. CDR3 bases: TGTGCCACGAGCCCAGGGGAGGGCTACACCTTC.

This chain connects TRBV7-2 to TRBJ1-3, with D uncertain. The CDR3 is made up of 15 amino acids. In germline, CDR1 is SGHTA, CDR2 FQGNSA. Trimming stripped 5 bases from V and 0 bases from J, with 11 bases between. CDR3 DNA: TGTGCCAGCAGCGTATCGGGTATCTCTGGAAACACCATATATTTT. Translation gives CASSVSGISGNTIYF.

A remark on this clone: The junction shows a germline mismatch at one end, possibly a read error. The rearrangement joins TRBV4-3 to TRBJ2-1; no firm D call. The CDR3 runs to 14 residues. Germline-derived CDR1 and CDR2 are LGHNA and YSLEER. In nucleotides, the CDR3 is TGCGCCAGCAGCCCCGTGTTGGGTTACAGTGAGCAGTTCTTC. Encoded protein: CASSPVLGYSEQFF.

The CDR3 sequence: CASSGRTSGVYNEQFF. The DNA for the CDR3 is TGTGCCAGCAGTGGTAGGACTAGCGGGGTGTACAATGAGCAGTTCTTC. The J gene is TRBJ2-1, the V gene TRBV6-1; 12 nucleotides match TRBD2. Germline values: CDR1 MNHNS, CDR2 SASEGT. CDR3 length: 16 residues. V was clipped by 4 bases and J by 4 bases; unmatched bases: 5.

The chain uses TRBV4-3 and TRBJ2-7; no firm D call. This CDR3 comprises 15 residues. V was cut by 0 bases and J by 9 bases, with 18 bases left in between. CDR1 LGHNA and CDR2 YSLEER come from the germline V gene. CDR3 in DNA: TGCGCCAGCAGCCAAGAAGGCGAGACGGTAGGCGGGCAGTACTTC. Translation gives CASSQEGETVGGQYF.

CDR3 nucleotide sequence: TGTGCCAGCAGTTACTCCGGGACAGGGAATGGCGAGCAGTACTTC. Translating gives CASSYSGTGNGEQYF. The genes are TRBV6-5 and TRBJ2-7, with TRBD1 matching over 9 bases. The ends lost 0 bases at V and 6 bases at J; junction bases unmatched: 6. From germline, CDR1 is MNHEY and CDR2 SVGAGI. The CDR3 totals 15 residues.